The present entry profiles one T cell receptor beta chain with its context. The data were obtained in a study of CD8+ T cells in alopecia areata. Reverse transcription of extracted RNA yielded cDNA, which provided the sequencing template. The method was immunoSEQ multiplex PCR; TCRdb's version includes in-frame clones alone and lacks a portion of them. The sample contains 150,000 to 200,000 clones, 50% to 60% of which appear only once. Germline V gene lookup returns CDR1 MDHEN and CDR2 SYDVKM. V lost 5 bases and J 3 bases, leaving 8 bases between the germline ends. This CDR3 has 13 residues. The specimen was CD4+ T cells sorted from blood, collected at week 0. This TCR was recovered from a human donor with alopecia areata. The rearrangement uses TRBV28 and TRBJ1-5; tentative D call: TRBD1 (5 bases). CDR3 coding DNA: TGTGCCAGCAGTCGGGACGCCAATCAGCCCCAGCATTTT. Protein product: CASSRDANQPQHF.